This T cell receptor (beta chain) is drawn from a study of cytomegalovirus exposure and HLA in healthy donors. Study overall: Prior work identified 117 million unique TCR beta sequences in about 179 million T cells.

PCR primers comprised 60 Vbeta and 13 Jbeta primers. The protocol was immunoSEQ multiplex PCR, while the TCRdb copy is restricted to in-frame clones and leaves out a portion. The sample records about 160,000 clones, 65% to 85% being singletons. There are 15 residues in the CDR3. V gave up 3 bases and J gave up 0 bases, with 6 bases separating them. The germline CDR1 and CDR2 sequences are MNHEY and SMNVEV (reference sequence). General study results and limits: An apparent linkage of common viral pathogens to several of the most significant clusters emerged in a later analysis. Clonal expansion, a later analysis showed, was greater in HLA-associated TCR beta chains than in equally common others.

Comment on this clone: The target antigen is unknown.

The J gene is TRBJ2-6, the V gene TRBV27; no definite D call. Specimen: PBMCs. The clonotype was recovered from a boy aged 2 to 9 in good health and CMV-seronegative. The CDR3, as DNA: TGTGCCAGCAGTTTGTTCCTCTCTGGGGCCAACGTCCTGACTTTC. This sequence encodes CASSLFLSGANVLTF.